This TCR beta chain derives from a study of shared clonotypes between healthy human individuals. Study-wide context: Each donor had three CD4 naive, three CD4 memory, two CD8 naive and one CD8 memory plate. General study points: Naive subsets generally exceeded memory subsets in estimated richness. Investigators collected only blood, and repertoires in tissues likely differ.

Clones were sequenced by immunoSEQ multiplex PCR, and TCRdb holds only the in-frame ones, with some missing. This table has about 2.3 million clones, approximately 90% appearing once. The CDR3 is made up of 11 amino acids. Trimming pared 5 bases from V and 3 bases from J, leaving 5 bases between. CDR1 is SGHRS and CDR2 is YFSETQ in the germline V gene. Note on this clone: Antigen: not known.

The receptor's source is a young man in good health. Some clones in this sample may be carry-over from other donors' samples. The chain is built from TRBV5-1 and TRBJ1-1; unclear D gene. What was sequenced was naive CD4+ T cells from PBMCs. Described subset: CD45RA+ positively selected. The CDR3 DNA reads TGCGCCAGCAGAGGCTACACTGAAGCTTTCTTT. Protein: CASRGYTEAFF.